The T cell receptor beta chain described here comes from a study of blood T cell repertoires in COVID-19. Study details: Samples representing acute and convalescent COVID-19 were sourced from the United States, Italy and Spain.

This CDR3 comprises 13 residues. The J segment lost 6 bases and the V segment lost 4 bases, leaving 3 bases of the junction unmatched. CDR1 and CDR2 (germline): SGHNT, YYREEE (reference sequence). Source study methods: How many nucleated cells were present was estimated from reference gene primer amplification. The method was immunoSEQ multiplex PCR; TCRdb's version includes in-frame clones alone and lacks a portion of them. That table gives V, J and clone size, and the DNA gave D and trimming. The repertoire holds approximately 140,000 clones, with around nine tenths as singletons. This clone was observed a handful of times.

This TCR came from a man in his forties or fifties with active or convalescent COVID-19. The gene calls are TRBV5-4 and TRBJ2-1; TRBD1 matches 8 bases. Sequencing was performed on peripheral blood. The DNA for the CDR3 is TGTGCCAGCAGCCCGGACAGGGTCAATGAGCAGTTCTTC. This encodes CASSPDRVNEQFF.